One and the same sample provided the 2 T cell receptor beta chains below, sequenced in a study of cytomegalovirus exposure and HLA in healthy donors. The PCR had 60 Vbeta and 13 Jbeta primers. The method was immunoSEQ multiplex PCR; TCRdb's version includes in-frame clones alone and lacks a portion of them. The sample lists approximately 170,000 clones; over 70% were seen once. The sequenced sample consisted of PBMCs. Source of these receptors: a woman under 30 in good health and CMV-seronegative.

CDR3 DNA sequence: TGTGCCAGCAGCGGGGAGGGGGGACTAGCGGTTCATAGCTCCTACGAGCAGTACTTC. It yields the protein CASSGEGGLAVHSSYEQYF. J is TRBJ2-7 and V is TRBV5-4; 11 bases line up with TRBD2. CDR1 is SGHNT and CDR2 is YYREEE in the germline V gene (reference sequence). J was trimmed by 0 bases and V by 4 bases; bases with no gene match: 15. This CDR3 region has 19 residues.

The genes are TRBV28 and TRBJ1-4; D perhaps matches TRBD1 (6 bases). The CDR3 contains 14 residues. The germline CDR1 and CDR2 sequences are MDHEN and SYDVKM. The ends were cut back, 7 bases at V and 7 bases at J, with 16 bases in the middle. The CDR3, as DNA: TGTGCCAGCATCGGGGACATACCGAGTGAAAAACTGTTTTTT. Its translation is CASIGDIPSEKLFF.